This TCR beta chain was recorded in a study of PD-L1 blockade in urothelial cancer. Study context: Between 0 and 3 chemotherapy regimens preceded treatment for each patient. There were a median of approximately 150,000 T cells in blood samples.

Findings and limits, study-wide: Blood TCR clonality below the median before treatment was a predictor of better survival.

The V gene end was trimmed by 1 base and the J gene end by 7 bases; junction bases not matched to a gene: 7. CDR3 length: 15 residues. Per germline, CDR1 MNHNS and CDR2 SASEGT. This clone came up a few times. Its antigen is as yet unknown. Time point denoted: pretreatment peripheral blood. TCRdb's table, derived via immunoSEQ multiplex PCR, lists solely in-frame clones and lacks some. This sample has 65,000 to 80,000 clones, with roughly 90% found just once. Sample: PBMCs, taken around atezolizumab (anti-PD-L1) treatment. This chain joins TRBV6-1 and TRBJ1-5, with 7 positions matching TRBD1. The sequence derives from a man between 70 and 80 years old with urothelial cancer. CDR3 loop: CASSEGGQRSQPQHF. CDR3 DNA sequence: TGTGCCAGCAGTGAAGGGGGACAGAGAAGCCAGCCCCAGCATTTT.